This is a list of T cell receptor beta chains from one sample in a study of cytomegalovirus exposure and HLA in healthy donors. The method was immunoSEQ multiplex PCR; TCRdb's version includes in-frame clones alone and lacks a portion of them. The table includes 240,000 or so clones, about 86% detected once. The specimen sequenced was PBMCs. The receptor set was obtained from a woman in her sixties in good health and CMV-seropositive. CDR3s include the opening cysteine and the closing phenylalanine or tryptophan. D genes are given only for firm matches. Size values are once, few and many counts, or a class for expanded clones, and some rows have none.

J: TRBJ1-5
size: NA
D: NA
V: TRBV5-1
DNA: TGCGCCAGCAGCTTGGCCGGTGGAGGCAATCAGCCCCAGCATTTT
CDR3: CASSLAGGGNQPQHF

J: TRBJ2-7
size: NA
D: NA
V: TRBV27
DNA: TGTGCCAGCACCGATCGGGGGGCCCAATCGGCCTACGAGCAGTACTTC
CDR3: CASTDRGAQSAYEQYF

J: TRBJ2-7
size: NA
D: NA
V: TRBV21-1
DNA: TGTGCCAGCAGCTTAGAGGCGGGAGTAAGGAGCTCCTACGAGCAGTACTTC
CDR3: CASSLEAGVRSSYEQYF

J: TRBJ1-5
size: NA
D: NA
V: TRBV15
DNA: TGTGCCACCAGCAGAGGGACAGGCAATCAGCCCCAGCATTTT
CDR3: CATSRGTGNQPQHF

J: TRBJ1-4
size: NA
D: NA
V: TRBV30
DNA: TGTGCCTGGAGCGGACGTAGGACAGAAAATGAAAAACTGTTTTTT
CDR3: CAWSGRRTENEKLFF

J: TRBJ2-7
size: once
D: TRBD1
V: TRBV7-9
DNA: TGTGCCAGCAGCGGAGAGACAGGGGGCTTATCCGAGCAGTACTTC
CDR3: CASSGETGGLSEQYF

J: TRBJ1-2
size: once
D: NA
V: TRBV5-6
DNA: TGTGCCAGCAGCCCATTAGACAGCAACTATGGCTACACCTTC
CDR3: CASSPLDSNYGYTF

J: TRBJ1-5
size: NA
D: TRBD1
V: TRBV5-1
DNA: TGCGCCAGCAGCACTGGACAGGGCAGCGATCAGCCCCAGCATTTT
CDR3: CASSTGQGSDQPQHF

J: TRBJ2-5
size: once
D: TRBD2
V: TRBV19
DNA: TGTGCCAGTAGTAGGCTAGCGGGAGCGGAGACCCAGTACTTC
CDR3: CASSRLAGAETQYF

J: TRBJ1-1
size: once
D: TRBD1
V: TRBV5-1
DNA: TGCGCCAGCAGCCTGACAGGGGGCGCGGGGAACACTGAAGCTTTCTTT
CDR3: CASSLTGGAGNTEAFF

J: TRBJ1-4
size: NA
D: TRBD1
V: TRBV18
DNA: TGTGCCAGCTCACCGACAGGGTTGAAACTGTTTTTT
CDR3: CASSPTGLKLFF

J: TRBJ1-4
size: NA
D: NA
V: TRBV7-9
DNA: TGTGCCAGCAGTGAGAGGGTGGGTGAAAAACTGTTTTTT
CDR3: CASSERVGEKLFF